The entry below describes one T cell receptor beta chain. The data were taken from a study of blood T cell repertoires in COVID-19. Study-level information: Sites in the United States, Italy and Spain provided acute and convalescent COVID-19 samples.

Under the authors' procedure: It was from reference gene primer amplification that nucleated cell counts were estimated. This table comes from immunoSEQ multiplex PCR, and its TCRdb copy is limited to in-frame clones, with some not included. V and J calls plus clone size are reproduced from that table; the DNA served to infer D and trimming. Found here are approximately 190,000 clones, around nine tenths of them singletons; the top ten hold 5% to 8%. Germline V CDR1 and CDR2: MNHEY, SMNVEV (reference sequence). The CDR3 runs 15 residues. V lost 2 bases and J lost 1, with 9 bases in between. The receptor was derived from a woman aged 40-49 years who had recovered from COVID-19. The genes are TRBV27 and TRBJ1-5, with a possible D match to TRBD1 (5 bases). Sequenced: peripheral blood. This chain's CDR3 is CASSLSRASNQPQHF. CDR3 nucleotide sequence: TGTGCCAGCAGTTTAAGCAGGGCGAGCAATCAGCCCCAGCATTTT.